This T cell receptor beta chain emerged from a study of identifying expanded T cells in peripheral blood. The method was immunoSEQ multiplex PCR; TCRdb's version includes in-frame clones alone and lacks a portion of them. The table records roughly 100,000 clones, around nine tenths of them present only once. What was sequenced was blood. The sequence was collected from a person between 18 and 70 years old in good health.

The CDR3 is CASSLGTGVGLYGYTF. Here the CDR3 DNA reads TGTGCCAGCAGTTTGGGGACAGGGGTTGGACTTTATGGCTACACCTTC. The genes are TRBV2 and TRBJ1-2; 10 bases fit TRBD1. V lost 5 bases, J lost 5 bases, and 11 bases stayed unmatched. The CDR3 extends over 16 amino acids. Per the germline V gene, CDR1 is SNHLY and CDR2 is FYNNEI.